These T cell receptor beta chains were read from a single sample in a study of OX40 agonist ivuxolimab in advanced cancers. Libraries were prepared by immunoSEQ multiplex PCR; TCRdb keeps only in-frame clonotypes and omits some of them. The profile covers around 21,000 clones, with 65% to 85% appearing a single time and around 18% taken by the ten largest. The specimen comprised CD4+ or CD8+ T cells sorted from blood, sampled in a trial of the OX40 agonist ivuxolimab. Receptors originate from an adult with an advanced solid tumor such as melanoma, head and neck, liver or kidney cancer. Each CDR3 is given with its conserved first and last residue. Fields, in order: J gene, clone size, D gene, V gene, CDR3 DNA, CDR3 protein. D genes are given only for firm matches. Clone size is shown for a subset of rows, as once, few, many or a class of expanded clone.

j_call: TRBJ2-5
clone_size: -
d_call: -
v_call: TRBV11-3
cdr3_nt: TGTGCCAGCAGCCGTGGAGGGTACGGAGAGACCCAGTACTTC
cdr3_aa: CASSRGGYGETQYF

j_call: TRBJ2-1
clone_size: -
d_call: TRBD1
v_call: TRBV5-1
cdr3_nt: TGCGCCAGCAGCCTCTCGGGACAGGGCTCGGGGGAGCAGTTCTTC
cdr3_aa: CASSLSGQGSGEQFF

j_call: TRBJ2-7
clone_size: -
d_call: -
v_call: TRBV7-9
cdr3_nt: TGTGCCAGCAGCTTAGTTGTCGAGGGATCCGAGCAGTACTTC
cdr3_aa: CASSLVVEGSEQYF

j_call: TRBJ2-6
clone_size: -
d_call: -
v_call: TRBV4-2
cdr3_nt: TGTGCCAGCAGCCAAGGGGTGGGGGTCTCTGGGGCCAACGTCCTGACTTTC
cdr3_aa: CASSQGVGVSGANVLTF

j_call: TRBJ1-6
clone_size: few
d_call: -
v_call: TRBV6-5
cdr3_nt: TGTGCCAGCAGGGCAGGGAACTCACCCCTCCACTTT
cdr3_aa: CASRAGNSPLHF

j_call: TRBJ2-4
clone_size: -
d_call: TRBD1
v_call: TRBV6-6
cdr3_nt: TGTGCCAGCAGTAAAGGACAGGGAATGATCGAAAACATTCAGTACTTC
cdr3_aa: CASSKGQGMIENIQYF

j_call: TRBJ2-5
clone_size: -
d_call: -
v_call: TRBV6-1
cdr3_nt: TGTGCCAGCAGCCGGGCCGGCGGAGAGACCCAGTACTTC
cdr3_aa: CASSRAGGETQYF

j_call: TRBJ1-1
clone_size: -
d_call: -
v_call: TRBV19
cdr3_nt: TGTGCCAGTAACACCCTGGGTCAGGGTTATACTGAAGCTTTCTTT
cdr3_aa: CASNTLGQGYTEAFF

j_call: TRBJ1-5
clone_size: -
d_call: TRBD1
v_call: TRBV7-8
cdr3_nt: TGTGCCAGCAGCTTAGGCGCCAGGGGGGCCAATCAGCCCCAGCATTTT
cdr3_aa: CASSLGARGANQPQHF

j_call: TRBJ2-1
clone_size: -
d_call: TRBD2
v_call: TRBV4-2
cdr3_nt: TGTGCCAGCAGCCAAGAAGCGGGGGGGTCTAATGAGCAGTTCTTC
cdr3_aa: CASSQEAGGSNEQFF